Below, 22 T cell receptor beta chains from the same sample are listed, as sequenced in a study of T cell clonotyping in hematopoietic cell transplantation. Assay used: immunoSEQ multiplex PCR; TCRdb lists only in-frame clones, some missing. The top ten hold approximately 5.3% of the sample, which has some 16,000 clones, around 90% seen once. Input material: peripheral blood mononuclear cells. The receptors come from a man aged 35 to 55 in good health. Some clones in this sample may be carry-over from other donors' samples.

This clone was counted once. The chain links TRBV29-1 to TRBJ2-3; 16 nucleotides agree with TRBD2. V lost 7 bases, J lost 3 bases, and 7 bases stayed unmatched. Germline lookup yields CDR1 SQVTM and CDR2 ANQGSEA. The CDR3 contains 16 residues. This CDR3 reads CSAEGLAGGRTDTQYF. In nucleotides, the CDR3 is TGCAGCGCCGAGGGACTAGCGGGGGGGCGTACAGATACGCAGTATTTT.

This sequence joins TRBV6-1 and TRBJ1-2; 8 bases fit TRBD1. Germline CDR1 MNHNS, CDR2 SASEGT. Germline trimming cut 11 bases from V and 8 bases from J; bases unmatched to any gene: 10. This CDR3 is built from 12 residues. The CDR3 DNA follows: TGTGCCTTCAGTCGGGACAGGTCGGGCTACACCTTC. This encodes CAFSRDRSGYTF.

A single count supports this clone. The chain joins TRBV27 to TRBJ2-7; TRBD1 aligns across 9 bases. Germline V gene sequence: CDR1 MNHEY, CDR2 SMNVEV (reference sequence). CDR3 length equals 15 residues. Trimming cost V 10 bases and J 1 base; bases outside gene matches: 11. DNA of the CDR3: TGTGCCATCCGAGGGGGGACAGGGAAATCCTACGAGCAGTACTTC. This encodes CAIRGGTGKSYEQYF.

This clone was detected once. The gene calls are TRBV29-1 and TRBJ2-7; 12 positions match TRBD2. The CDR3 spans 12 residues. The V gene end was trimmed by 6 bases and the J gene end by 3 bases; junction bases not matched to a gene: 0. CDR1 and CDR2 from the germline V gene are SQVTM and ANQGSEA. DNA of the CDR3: TGCAGCGTGGGACTAGCGGGCTACGAGCAGTACTTC. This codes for CSVGLAGYEQYF.

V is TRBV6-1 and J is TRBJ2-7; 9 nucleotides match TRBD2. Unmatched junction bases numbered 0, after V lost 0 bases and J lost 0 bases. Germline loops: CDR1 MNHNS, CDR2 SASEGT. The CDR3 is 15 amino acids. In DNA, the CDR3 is TGTGCCAGCAGTGAAGCTAGCGGGAGCTCCTACGAGCAGTACTTC. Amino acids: CASSEASGSSYEQYF.

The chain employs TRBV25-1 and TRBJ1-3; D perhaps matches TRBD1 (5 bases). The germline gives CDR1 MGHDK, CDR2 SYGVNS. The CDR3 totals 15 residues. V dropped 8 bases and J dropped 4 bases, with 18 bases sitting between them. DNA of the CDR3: TGTGCCAGCCCGGGTGGCGGGACGGAGGGAAACACCATATATTTT. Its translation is CASPGGGTEGNTIYF.

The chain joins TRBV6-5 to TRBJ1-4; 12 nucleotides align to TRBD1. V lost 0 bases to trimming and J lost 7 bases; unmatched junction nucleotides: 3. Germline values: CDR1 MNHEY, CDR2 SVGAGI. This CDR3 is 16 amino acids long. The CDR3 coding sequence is TGTGCCAGCAGTTACTCCGGGACAGGGGGCTTTGAAAAACTGTTTTTT. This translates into CASSYSGTGGFEKLFF.

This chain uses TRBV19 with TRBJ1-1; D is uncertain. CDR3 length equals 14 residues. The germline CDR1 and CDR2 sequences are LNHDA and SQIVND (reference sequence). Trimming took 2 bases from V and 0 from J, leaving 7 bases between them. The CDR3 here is CASSIPVMNTEAFF. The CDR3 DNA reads TGTGCCAGTAGTATACCGGTCATGAACACTGAAGCTTTCTTT.

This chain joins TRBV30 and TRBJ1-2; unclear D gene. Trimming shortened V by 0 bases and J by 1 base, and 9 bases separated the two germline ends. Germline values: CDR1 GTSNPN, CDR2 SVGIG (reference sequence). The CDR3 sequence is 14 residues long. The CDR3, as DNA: TGTGCCTGGAGTGTACTCGCGGTTAACTATGGCTACACCTTC. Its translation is CAWSVLAVNYGYTF.

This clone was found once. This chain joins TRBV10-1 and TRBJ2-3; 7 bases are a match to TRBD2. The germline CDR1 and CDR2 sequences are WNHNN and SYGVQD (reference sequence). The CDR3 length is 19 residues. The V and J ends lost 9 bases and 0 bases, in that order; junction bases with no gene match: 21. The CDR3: CARMGASGRVRGSTDTQYF. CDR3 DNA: TGCGCCAGGATGGGAGCGAGTGGGAGGGTTCGAGGTAGCACAGATACGCAGTATTTT.

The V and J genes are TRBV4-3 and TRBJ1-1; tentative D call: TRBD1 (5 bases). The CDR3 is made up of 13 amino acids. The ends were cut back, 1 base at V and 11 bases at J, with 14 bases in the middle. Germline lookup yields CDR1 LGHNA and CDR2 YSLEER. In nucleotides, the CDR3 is TGCGCCAGCAGCCAAGCGGGAGGACAACACGCTTTCTTT. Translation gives CASSQAGGQHAFF.

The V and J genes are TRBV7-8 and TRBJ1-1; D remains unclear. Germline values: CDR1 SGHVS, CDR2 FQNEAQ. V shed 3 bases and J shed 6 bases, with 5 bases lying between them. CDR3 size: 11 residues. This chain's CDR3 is CASSFGAEAFF. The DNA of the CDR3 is TGTGCCAGCAGCTTCGGGGCTGAAGCTTTCTTT.

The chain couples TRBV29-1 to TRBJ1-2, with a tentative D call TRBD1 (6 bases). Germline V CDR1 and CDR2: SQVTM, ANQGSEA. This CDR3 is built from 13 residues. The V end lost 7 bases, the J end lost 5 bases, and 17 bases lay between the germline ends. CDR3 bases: TGCAGCGCCTCGGACAGAGGAAGGTATGGCTACACCTTC. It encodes CSASDRGRYGYTF.

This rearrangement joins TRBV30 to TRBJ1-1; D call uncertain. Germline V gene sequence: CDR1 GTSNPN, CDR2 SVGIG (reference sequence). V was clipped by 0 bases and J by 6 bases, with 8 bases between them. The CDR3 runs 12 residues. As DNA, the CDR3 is TGTGCCTGGAGTGTAGGGCGGGCTGAAGCTTTCTTT. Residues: CAWSVGRAEAFF.

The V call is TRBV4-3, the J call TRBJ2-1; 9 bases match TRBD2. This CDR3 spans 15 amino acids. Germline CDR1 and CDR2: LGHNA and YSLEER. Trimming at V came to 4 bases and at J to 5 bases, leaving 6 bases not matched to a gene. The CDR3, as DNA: TGCGCCAGCAGCCCGGGACTAGCCCCTGACAATGAGCAGTTCTTC. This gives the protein CASSPGLAPDNEQFF.

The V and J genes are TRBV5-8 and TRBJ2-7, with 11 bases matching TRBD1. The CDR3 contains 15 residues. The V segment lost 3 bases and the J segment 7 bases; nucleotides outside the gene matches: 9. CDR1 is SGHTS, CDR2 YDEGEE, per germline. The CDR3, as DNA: TGTGCCAGCAGCTCCGGGACAGGGGGTTTGGGTGAGCAGTACTTC. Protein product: CASSSGTGGLGEQYF.

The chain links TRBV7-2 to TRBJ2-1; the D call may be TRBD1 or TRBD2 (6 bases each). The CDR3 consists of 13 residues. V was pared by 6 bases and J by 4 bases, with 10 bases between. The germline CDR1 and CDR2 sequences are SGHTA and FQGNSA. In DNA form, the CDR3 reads TGTGCCAGCAGGGGGGGCACATACAATGAGCAGTTCTTC. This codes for CASRGGTYNEQFF.

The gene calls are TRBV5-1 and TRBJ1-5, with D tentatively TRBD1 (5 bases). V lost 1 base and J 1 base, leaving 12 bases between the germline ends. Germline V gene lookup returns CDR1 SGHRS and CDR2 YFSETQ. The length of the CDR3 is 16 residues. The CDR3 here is CASSLTGTGSNQPQHF. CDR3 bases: TGCGCCAGCAGCTTGACTGGGACGGGGAGCAATCAGCCCCAGCATTTT.

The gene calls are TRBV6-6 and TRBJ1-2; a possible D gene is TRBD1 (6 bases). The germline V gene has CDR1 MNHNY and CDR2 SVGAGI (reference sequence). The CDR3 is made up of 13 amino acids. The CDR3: CVSVQGDGYGYTF. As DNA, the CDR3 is TGTGTCTCTGTACAGGGTGACGGCTATGGCTACACCTTC.

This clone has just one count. The CDR3 sequence: CASSPGTSGPTGELFF. The CDR3 bases are TGTGCCAGCAGCCCCGGGACTAGCGGACCCACCGGGGAGCTGTTTTTT. This chain joins TRBV7-6 and TRBJ2-2; 11 nucleotides agree with TRBD2. The ends lost 5 bases at V and 4 bases at J; junction bases unmatched: 6. Germline V gene sequence: CDR1 SGHVS, CDR2 FNYEAQ. CDR3 length: 16 amino acids.

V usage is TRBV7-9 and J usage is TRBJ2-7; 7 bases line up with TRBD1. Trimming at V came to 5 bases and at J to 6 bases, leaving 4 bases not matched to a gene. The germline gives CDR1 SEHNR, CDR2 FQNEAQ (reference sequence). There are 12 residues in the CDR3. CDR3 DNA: TGTGCCAGCAGCCCGACAGGGACCGAGCAGTACTTC. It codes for CASSPTGTEQYF.

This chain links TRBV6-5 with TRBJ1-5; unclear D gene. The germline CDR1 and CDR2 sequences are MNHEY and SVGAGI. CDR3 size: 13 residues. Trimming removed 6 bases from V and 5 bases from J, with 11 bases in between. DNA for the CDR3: TGTGCCAGCAGCTCTCAATGGGATCAGCCCCAGCATTTT. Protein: CASSSQWDQPQHF.